What follows are 8 T cell receptor beta chains derived from one specimen sequenced in a study of CD8 T cells in ankylosing spondylitis. TCRdb ran MiXCR on the 5' RACE reads and lists one entry per CDR3 protein. Altogether more than 300,000 distinct CDR3 sequences are present, approximately 8% being singletons, with the ten largest covering just over 14%. No antigen has been assigned to these receptors. General study findings and limits: One TCR beta motif, made up of under ten highly homologous variants, appeared characteristic of ankylosing spondylitis blood.

The sequenced material came from blood, either unsorted or a sorted T cell fraction (not recorded which). These receptor sequences come from a male donor with ankylosing spondylitis.

The table lists this clonotype with a few counts. The chain links TRBV7-2 to TRBJ2-7; weak D call: TRBD1 (5 bases). V gave up 1 base and J gave up 2 bases, with 15 bases separating them. The CDR3 is 16 amino acids. Per the germline V gene, CDR1 is SGHTA and CDR2 is FQGNSA. The CDR3 is CASSLGGGPTPYEQYF. Written as DNA, the CDR3 is TGTGCCAGCAGCTTAGGGGGCGGTCCTACTCCCTACGAGCAGTACTTC.

This clonotype was picked up many times. The J gene is TRBJ2-7, the V gene TRBV5-1, with D possibly called TRBD1 or TRBD2 (5 bases each). This CDR3 spans 12 amino acids. With 7 bases removed from V and 3 bases from J, the gap between germline ends came to 11 bases. CDR1 and CDR2 from the germline V gene are SGHRS and YFSETQ. In DNA, the CDR3 is TGCGCCAGCGGCCGGGACGGCTACGAGCAGTACTTC. It is translated as CASGRDGYEQYF.

A few counts support this clonotype. The chain recombines TRBV11-2 with TRBJ2-3; maybe TRBD1 (7 bases). CDR3 length: 15 residues. Germline V gene lookup returns CDR1 SGHAT and CDR2 FQNNGV. Trimming stripped 3 bases from V and 2 bases from J, with 12 bases between. The CDR3 reads CASSFAGQITDTQYF. DNA of the CDR3: TGTGCCAGCAGCTTTGCGGGACAGATCACAGATACGCAGTATTTT.

On this clonotype itself: A read error is possible here, since a much larger clone lies one base away. The gene calls are TRBV4-2 and TRBJ2-1; no clear D. Germline-derived CDR1 and CDR2 are LGHNA and YNFKEQ. V was shortened by 4 bases and J by 7 bases, with 17 bases between the two germline ends. The CDR3 is 15 amino acids. The CDR3 sequence: CASSPSAVGDNEQFF. CDR3 nucleotides: TGTGCCAGCAGCCCCTCGGCGGTGGGCGATAATGAGCAGTTCTTC.

This clonotype occurred a few times. The V and J genes are TRBV29-1 and TRBJ2-2; 7 bases are shared with TRBD1. The CDR3 loop spans 13 amino acids. Trimming took 7 bases from V and 6 from J; bases not matched to a gene: 8. Germline-derived CDR1 and CDR2 are SQVTM and ANQGSEA. In nucleotides, the CDR3 is TGCAGCGCCGGGACAGTTTTCTCCGGGGAGCTGTTTTTT. Protein product: CSAGTVFSGELFF.

At least ten counts were recorded for this clonotype. The V gene is TRBV20-1, the J gene TRBJ1-6, with D possibly matching TRBD1 (6 bases). This CDR3 has 17 amino acids. V was pared by 0 bases and J by 7 bases, with 19 bases between. CDR1 is DFQATT, CDR2 SNEGSKA, per germline (reference sequence). The CDR3: CSARDPAKGGRNSPLHF. The CDR3, as DNA: TGCAGTGCTAGAGATCCCGCTAAAGGGGGAAGGAATTCACCCCTCCACTTT.

V is TRBV11-1 and J is TRBJ2-1; no definite D call. Germline V gene data show CDR1 as SGHAT and CDR2 as FQDESV (reference sequence). This CDR3 contains 14 residues. V shed 1 base and J shed 8 bases, with 12 bases lying between them. The CDR3 region has the DNA TGTGCCAGCAGCTTAGTTAGCCCACGGGATGAGCAGTTCTTC. It translates to CASSLVSPRDEQFF.

As concerns this clonotype: It may be a read error: a sequence one base away is much more abundant. This chain uses TRBV12-3 or TRBV12-4 with TRBJ1-1; D not certain. Trimming left V 6 bases short and J 4 bases short, with 12 bases between. The CDR3 is 13 residues long. The CDR3 DNA sequence: TGTGCCAGCAGCCTAGACTGGGGCACTGAAGCTTTCTTT. Amino acid sequence: CASSLDWGTEAFF.